This T cell receptor beta chain appears in the sequencing data of a study of control samples from healthy donors and cancer patients. The data were produced by immunoSEQ multiplex PCR, yet TCRdb's version contains in-frame clones alone and is incomplete. The sample has 55,000 to 85,000 clones, around 87% seen once. Germline CDR1 and CDR2: SNHLY and FYNNEI. The CDR3 has 14 residues. V was cut by 0 bases and J by 9 bases, with 14 bases left in between. The specimen sequenced was PBMCs. V usage is TRBV2 and J usage is TRBJ1-2; no definite D call. The receptor was derived from a woman between 50 and 59 years old with head and neck cancer. CDR3 nucleotide sequence: TGTGCCAGCAGTGAAGCGCGGCGAGCCTCGAGCTACACCTTC. Encoded protein: CASSEARRASSYTF.